This entry lists 18 T cell receptor beta chains sequenced from one sample in a study of OX40 agonist ivuxolimab in advanced cancers. Some clones are missing from TCRdb's copy, which holds only in-frame ones; the method was immunoSEQ multiplex PCR. The table shows about 80,000 clones, with just over 85% occurring only once. The starting material was CD4+ or CD8+ T cells sorted from blood, obtained in a trial of the OX40 agonist ivuxolimab. The receptors here all came from an adult with an advanced solid tumor such as melanoma, head and neck, liver or kidney cancer.

This clone occurred a few times. The rearrangement joins TRBV18 to TRBJ1-6; D remains unclear. The V end lost 3 bases, the J end lost 3 bases, and 9 bases lay between the germline ends. Per the germline V gene, CDR1 is KGHSH and CDR2 is LQKENI. The CDR3 extends over 15 amino acids. The DNA for the CDR3 is TGTGCCAGCTCACCGTCGGGAGGCTATAATTCACCCCTCCACTTT. This translates into CASSPSGGYNSPLHF.

The V gene is TRBV4-2, the J gene TRBJ2-1; D gene unclear. Trimming pared 0 bases from V and 15 bases from J, leaving 18 bases between. CDR3 length: 14 residues. Germline CDR1 and CDR2: LGHNA and YNFKEQ. In DNA form, the CDR3 reads TGTGCCAGCAGCCAAGACCTGGGTATTGGCGAGGTGTTCTTC. Translation gives CASSQDLGIGEVFF.

The chain uses TRBV7-8 and TRBJ2-5; TRBD1 matches at 8 bases. CDR3 length equals 13 residues. Germline-derived CDR1 and CDR2 are SGHVS and FQNEAQ. Unmatched junction bases numbered 0, after V lost 4 bases and J lost 2 bases. CDR3 DNA: TGTGCCAGCAGCTGGGACAGGCAAGAGACCCAGTACTTC. Encoded protein: CASSWDRQETQYF.

With respect to this clone: At the DNA level, this CDR3 is encoded by other sequences in the same sample as well. CDR3 loop: CASSLSSGDTEAFF. The DNA for the CDR3 is TGTGCCAGCAGCTTAAGCTCTGGGGACACTGAAGCTTTCTTT. This sequence joins TRBV7-9 and TRBJ1-1; no clear D. The CDR3 covers 14 residues. Germline values: CDR1 SEHNR, CDR2 FQNEAQ (reference sequence). V lost 2 bases and J lost 3, with 10 bases in between.

V gene TRBV10-3 combines with J gene TRBJ1-2, with a tentative D call TRBD1 (5 bases). V gave up 2 bases and J gave up 7 bases, with 11 bases separating them. Per germline, CDR1 ENHRY and CDR2 SYGVKD. CDR3 length: 13 amino acids. The CDR3 region is CAISEDRSGGYTF. CDR3 sequence (DNA): TGTGCCATCAGTGAGGACAGATCGGGTGGCTACACCTTC.

V gene TRBV7-2 combines with J gene TRBJ1-4, with 7 bases lining up with TRBD1. This CDR3 has 15 residues. Germline CDR1 is SGHTA and CDR2 is FQGNSA. V lost 5 bases and J lost 3; bases outside the gene matches: 6. CDR3 coding DNA: TGTGCCAGCAGCAAAGGGGGCATGGCTAATGAAAAACTGTTTTTT. This gives the protein CASSKGGMANEKLFF.

This clone was counted between two and nine times. The chain employs TRBV5-1 and TRBJ2-5, with 9 bases matching TRBD1. The V gene end was trimmed by 3 bases and the J gene end by 2 bases; junction bases not matched to a gene: 5. The CDR3 consists of 15 residues. Germline V gives CDR1 SGHRS, CDR2 YFSETQ. The CDR3 DNA reads as TGCGCCAGCAGCTCAACCGGGACAGGGCAAGAGACCCAGTACTTC. Its translation is CASSSTGTGQETQYF.

This chain connects TRBV28 to TRBJ2-7; no definite D call. CDR1 is MDHEN, CDR2 SYDVKM, per germline. There are 12 residues in the CDR3. Trimming removed 6 bases from V and 9 bases from J, with 15 bases in between. Here the CDR3 DNA reads TGTGCCAGCAGCTCTGACACGCCGAGGCAGTACTTC. The encoded protein is CASSSDTPRQYF.

The chain joins TRBV6-1 to TRBJ2-7; D gene unclear. Germline V gene lookup returns CDR1 MNHNS and CDR2 SASEGT. Trimming pared 2 bases from V and 1 base from J, leaving 9 bases between. CDR3 length: 14 residues. The CDR3, as DNA: TGTGCCAGCAGTGAACTCTACAGTTCCTACGAGCAGTACTTC. It translates to CASSELYSSYEQYF.

This chain links TRBV5-1 with TRBJ2-3; D gene uncertain. CDR3 length: 19 amino acids. V dropped 4 bases and J dropped 0 bases, with 24 bases sitting between them. Germline values: CDR1 SGHRS, CDR2 YFSETQ. The CDR3 nucleotides read TGCGCCAGCAGCCGGATTAGTATTCCCCTGCAAGGGAGCACAGATACGCAGTATTTT. Translated: CASSRISIPLQGSTDTQYF.

The chain has TRBV27 and TRBJ2-5, with 8 bases fitting TRBD2. Trimming took 5 bases from V and 4 from J; bases not matched to a gene: 6. The CDR3 runs 14 residues. Germline-derived CDR1 and CDR2 are MNHEY and SMNVEV (reference sequence). Here the CDR3 reads CASSISGAGETQYF. The DNA of the CDR3 is TGTGCCAGCAGTATTAGCGGGGCCGGAGAGACCCAGTACTTC.

The J gene is TRBJ2-1, the V gene TRBV7-6, with 13 nucleotides matching TRBD2. Germline V lookup: CDR1 SGHVS, CDR2 FNYEAQ. V dropped 4 bases and J dropped 10; count of bases not matched to a gene: 7. This CDR3 is 15 amino acids long. CDR3 DNA sequence: TGTGCCAGCAGCTACACTAGCGGGGGGGCCTCCGAGCAGTTCTTC. Its translation is CASSYTSGGASEQFF.

J is TRBJ2-5 and V is TRBV2, with 10 bases identical to TRBD2. With V trimmed by 5 bases and J by 1 base, 4 bases remained unmatched. There are 15 residues in the CDR3. Germline V lookup: CDR1 SNHLY, CDR2 FYNNEI. Here the CDR3 reads CASSLLAGLQETQYF. CDR3 DNA sequence: TGTGCCAGCAGTTTACTAGCGGGGCTCCAAGAGACCCAGTACTTC.

The gene calls are TRBV28 and TRBJ2-7; maybe TRBD1 (5 bases). The V gene's germline CDR1 is MDHEN and CDR2 SYDVKM. This CDR3 has 13 amino acids. The V end lost 8 bases, the J end lost 2 bases, and 13 bases lay between the germline ends. Here the CDR3 reads CASGPLGPYEQYF. CDR3 coding DNA: TGTGCCAGCGGACCGTTGGGGCCCTACGAGCAGTACTTC.

The J gene is TRBJ2-5, the V gene TRBV7-3; D is possibly TRBD1 (5 bases). The CDR3 has 15 residues. The V and J ends lost 0 bases and 0 bases respectively, with 8 bases between them. Germline CDR1 SGHTA, CDR2 FQGTGA. CDR3 residues: CASSLTGRDQETQYF. CDR3 DNA sequence: TGTGCCAGCAGCTTAACGGGCAGGGACCAAGAGACCCAGTACTTC.

The rearrangement joins TRBV5-4 to TRBJ2-5, with 8 bases matching TRBD1. This CDR3 spans 14 amino acids. Germline assignment: CDR1 SGHNT and CDR2 YYREEE (reference sequence). The trim removed 4 bases at V and 3 bases at J, leaving 5 bases unmatched. DNA for the CDR3: TGTGCCAGCAGCCAAGAGACAGGGGAAGAGACCCAGTACTTC. Protein: CASSQETGEETQYF.

J is TRBJ1-1 and V is TRBV7-3; perhaps TRBD1 as D (5 bases). Germline loops: CDR1 SGHTA, CDR2 FQGTGA. This CDR3 has 15 amino acids. Trimming took off 0 bases at V and 3 bases at J, with 11 bases between the two ends. CDR3 region: CASSLTRDGHTEAFF. Written as DNA, the CDR3 is TGTGCCAGCAGCTTAACTCGGGACGGACACACTGAAGCTTTCTTT. The whole variable domain, remainder taken from reference TRBV7-3 and TRBJ1-1, is GAGVSQTPSNKVTEKGKYVELRCDPISGHTALYWYRQSLGQGPEFLIYFQGTGAADDSGLPNDRFFAVRPEGSVSTLKIQRTERGDSAVYLCASSLTRDGHTEAFFGQGTRLTVV.

The genes are TRBV28 and TRBJ1-2; TRBD1 aligns across 7 bases. CDR3 length: 14 amino acids. Germline V gene lookup returns CDR1 MDHEN and CDR2 SYDVKM. V dropped 6 bases and J dropped 7; count of bases not matched to a gene: 11. For the CDR3, the DNA is TGTGCCAGCAGGATAGAGGGGGCGCCGGGTGGCTACACCTTC. Encoded protein: CASRIEGAPGGYTF.